This TCR beta chain was captured by sequencing in a study of human T cells and chemical hapten exposure. Study details: Across its approximately 25 weeks, the study gave patients weekly diphenylcyclopropenone doses to the scalp. Small differences in pooled library volume mainly drove the variation in TCR yields per sample.

Findings of the study overall: Donors had alopecia, so their immune response may differ from healthy people's.

Time point described: patch test 3, about 24 weeks after DPC sensitization. Treatment meaning: therapeutic diphenylcyclopropenone sensitization with weekly scalp DPC. TCRdb re-called the RACE reads through MiXCR, storing one row per CDR3 protein. Counted here are more than 85,000 distinct CDR3 sequences, 34% occurring once; the ten biggest clones make up roughly 2.6%. The sample holds a few counts of this clonotype. Its antigen remains unknown. This CDR3 region has 15 residues. Germline-derived CDR1 and CDR2 are SGDLS and YYNGEE. The V gene end was trimmed by 6 bases and the J gene end by 4 bases; junction bases not matched to a gene: 10.

The chain couples TRBV9 to TRBJ1-1; 9 nucleotides line up with TRBD1. The sample here was whole blood, taken in connection with sensitization to the hapten diphenylcyclopropenone (DPC). This TCR derives from a man in his forties or fifties with alopecia areata. Some clones in this sample may be carry-over from other donors' samples. The CDR3 sequence is CASTPHQTGGTEAFF. CDR3 coding DNA: TGTGCCAGCACCCCTCACCAGACAGGGGGCACTGAAGCTTTCTTT.